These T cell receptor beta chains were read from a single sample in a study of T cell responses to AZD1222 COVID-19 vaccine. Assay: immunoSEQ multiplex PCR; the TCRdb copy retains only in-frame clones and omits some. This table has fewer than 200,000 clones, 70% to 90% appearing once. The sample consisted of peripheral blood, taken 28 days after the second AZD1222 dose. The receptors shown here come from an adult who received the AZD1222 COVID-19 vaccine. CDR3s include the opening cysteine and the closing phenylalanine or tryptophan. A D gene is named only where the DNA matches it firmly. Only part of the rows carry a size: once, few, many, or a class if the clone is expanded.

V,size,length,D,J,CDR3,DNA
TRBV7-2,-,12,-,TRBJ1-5,CASSVLGKPQHF,TGTGCCAGCAGCGTACTGGGTAAGCCCCAGCATTTT
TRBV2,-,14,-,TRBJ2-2,CASIGGLNTGELFF,TGTGCCAGCATTGGAGGGTTGAACACCGGGGAGCTGTTTTTT
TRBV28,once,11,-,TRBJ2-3,CASSFRDTQYF,TGTGCCAGCAGTTTCCGGGATACGCAGTATTTT
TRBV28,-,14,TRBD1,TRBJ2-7,CASSLYGTDYEQYF,TGTGCCAGCAGTTTATATGGGACAGATTACGAGCAGTACTTC
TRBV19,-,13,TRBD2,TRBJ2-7,CASRPGGDYEQYF,TGTGCCAGTAGGCCTGGGGGGGACTACGAGCAGTACTTC
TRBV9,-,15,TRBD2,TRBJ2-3,CASKRSSGNTDTQYF,TGTGCCAGCAAGCGCTCTAGCGGAAACACAGATACGCAGTATTTT
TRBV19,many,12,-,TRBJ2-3,CASRIAGDTQYF,TGTGCCAGTAGGATAGCAGGGGATACGCAGTATTTT
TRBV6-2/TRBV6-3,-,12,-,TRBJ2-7,CASSQARGISYF,TGTGCCAGCAGTCAGGCGCGGGGCATCTCGTACTTC
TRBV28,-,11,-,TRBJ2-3,CASSTTDTQYF,TGTGCCAGCAGTACCACGGACACGCAGTATTTT
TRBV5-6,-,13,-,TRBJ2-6,CASCLSGANVLTF,TGTGCCAGCTGTCTCTCTGGGGCCAACGTCCTGACTTTC
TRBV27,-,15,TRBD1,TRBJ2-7,CASSSPGTGSYEQYF,TGTGCCAGCAGTTCACCCGGGACAGGGTCTTACGAGCAGTACTTC
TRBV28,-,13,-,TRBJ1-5,CASSLFSSQPQHF,TGTGCCAGCAGTTTATTCAGCAGCCAGCCCCAGCATTTT
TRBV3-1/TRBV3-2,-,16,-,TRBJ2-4,CASSPTSKQPKNIQYF,TGTGCCAGCAGCCCCACCTCGAAACAGCCAAAAAACATTCAGTACTTC
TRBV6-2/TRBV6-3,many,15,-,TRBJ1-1,CASSYRMTGLTEAFF,TGTGCCAGCAGTTATCGTATGACAGGACTCACTGAAGCTTTCTTT
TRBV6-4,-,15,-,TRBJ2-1,CASSEGQGGYNEQFF,TGTGCCAGCAGTGAGGGTCAGGGGGGATACAATGAGCAGTTCTTC
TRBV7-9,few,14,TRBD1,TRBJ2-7,CASSPGTGSHEQYF,TGTGCCAGCAGCCCCGGGACAGGGTCTCACGAGCAGTACTTC
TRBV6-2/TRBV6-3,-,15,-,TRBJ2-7,CASSYDTGATYEQYF,TGTGCCAGCAGTTACGACACCGGGGCCACCTACGAGCAGTACTTC
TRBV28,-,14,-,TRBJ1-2,CASSLRAGPYGYTF,TGTGCCAGCAGTTTACGGGCCGGACCCTATGGCTACACCTTC
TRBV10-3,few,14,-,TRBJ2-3,CAISERAFTDTQYF,TGTGCCATCAGTGAAAGGGCATTCACAGATACGCAGTATTTT
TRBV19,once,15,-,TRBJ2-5,CASSARLGAFATQYF,TGTGCCAGTAGTGCTAGATTGGGGGCCTTTGCGACCCAGTACTTC
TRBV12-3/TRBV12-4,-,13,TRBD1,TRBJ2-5,CASGAGGIETQYF,TGTGCCAGCGGGGCAGGGGGCATCGAGACCCAGTACTTC
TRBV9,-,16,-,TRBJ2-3,CASSVEERRSTDTQYF,TGTGCCAGCAGCGTAGAGGAGCGGAGGAGCACAGATACGCAGTATTTT
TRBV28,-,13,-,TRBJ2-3,CASSNPVGDTQYF,TGTGCCAGCAGCAACCCGGTGGGGGATACGCAGTATTTT
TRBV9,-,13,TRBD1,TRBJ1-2,CASSSGQGYGYTF,TGTGCCAGCAGCTCCGGACAGGGCTATGGCTACACCTTC
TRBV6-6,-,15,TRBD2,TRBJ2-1,CASRQPSGRYNEQFF,TGTGCCAGCAGACAACCTAGCGGGAGGTACAATGAGCAGTTCTTC
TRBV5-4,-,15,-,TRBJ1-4,CASSLASGPPGKLFF,TGTGCCAGCAGCTTGGCCTCGGGGCCCCCTGGAAAACTGTTTTTT
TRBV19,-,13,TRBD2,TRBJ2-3,CASMKRESDTQYF,TGTGCCAGTATGAAGCGGGAGTCAGATACGCAGTATTTT
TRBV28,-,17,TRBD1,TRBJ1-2,CASRLATGTGVIYGYTF,TGTGCCAGCAGACTAGCGACCGGGACAGGGGTTATCTATGGCTACACCTTC
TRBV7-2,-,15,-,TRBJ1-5,CASSFSGDPNQPQHF,TGTGCCAGCAGCTTTTCAGGGGACCCCAATCAGCCCCAGCATTTT
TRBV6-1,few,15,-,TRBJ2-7,CASSESIGANHEQYF,TGTGCCAGCAGTGAATCAATAGGGGCGAATCACGAGCAGTACTTC
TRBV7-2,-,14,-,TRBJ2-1,CASSLGLGFNEQFF,TGTGCCAGCAGCTTAGGTCTAGGTTTCAATGAGCAGTTCTTC
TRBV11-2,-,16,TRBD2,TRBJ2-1,CASRQSREETFNEQFF,TGTGCCAGCAGACAATCCCGGGAGGAGACCTTCAATGAGCAGTTCTTC
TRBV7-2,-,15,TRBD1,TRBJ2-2,CASSSGQANTGELFF,TGTGCCAGCAGCTCGGGACAGGCGAACACCGGGGAGCTGTTTTTT
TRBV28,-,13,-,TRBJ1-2,CATTGRVEYGYTF,TGTGCCACTACAGGTCGGGTAGAATATGGCTACACCTTC
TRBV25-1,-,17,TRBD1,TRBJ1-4,CASSMREGARTGRKLFF,TGTGCCAGCAGCATGAGGGAGGGGGCGCGGACGGGTAGGAAACTGTTTTTT
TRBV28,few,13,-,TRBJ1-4,CASSSQGYEKLFF,TGTGCCAGCAGCTCACAGGGTTACGAAAAACTGTTTTTT